Included here is one T cell receptor beta chain sequence, with context. The data stem from a study of blood T cell repertoires in COVID-19. Study in general: Sample material is recorded as cDNA or gDNA derived from T cells, B-cell-depleted T cells, or PBMCs.

Libraries were prepared by immunoSEQ multiplex PCR; TCRdb keeps only in-frame clonotypes and omits some of them. The data hold 540,000 or so clones, with about 89% observed a single time. The TCR sequence derives from a woman aged 45-60 years with COVID-19, enrolled during active disease. The material sequenced was peripheral blood.

Here the CDR3 DNA reads TGTGCCAGCAGCGTAGGTGACGGAGGACAGGGCACCTACGAGCAGTACTTC. This gives the protein CASSVGDGGQGTYEQYF. The rearrangement joins TRBV9 to TRBJ2-7; 8 nucleotides agree with TRBD1. The CDR3 is 17 residues long. Germline trimming cut 0 bases from V and 2 bases from J; bases unmatched to any gene: 10. CDR1 is SGDLS and CDR2 is YYNGEE in the germline V gene. Looking up the rest from reference TRBV9 and TRBJ2-7 gives the full variable domain: DSGVTQTPKHLITATGQRVTLRCSPRSGDLSVYWYQQSLDQGLQFLIQYYNGEERAKGNILERFSAQQFPDLHSELNLSSLELGDSALYFCASSVGDGGQGTYEQYFGPGTRLTVT.